Listed below are T cell receptor beta chains from one sample, sequenced in a study of spatial heterogeneity in lung cancer. From the 5' RACE reads, TCRdb called clonotypes with MiXCR, one entry per CDR3 protein. The profile covers tens of thousands of distinct CDR3 sequences, with approximately 3.1% appearing a single time and 35% to 40% taken by the ten largest. This specimen consisted of normal lung tissue next to the tumor, obtained at surgery. The receptors shown here come from a male donor with early-stage non-small cell lung cancer. Each CDR3 is given with its conserved first and last residue. Fields, in order: CDR3 protein, CDR3 DNA, J gene, clone size, D gene, V gene. A D gene is named only where the DNA matches it firmly. A row's size may be missing; if present it is once, few, many or a size class.

CDR3aa: CASRGGRVPTEAFF
CDR3nt: TGTGCCAGCAGGGGTGGGAGGGTGCCAACTGAAGCTTTCTTT
j_gene: TRBJ1-1
abundance: .
d_gene: .
v_gene: TRBV2

CDR3aa: CASSLVGTEGTEAFF
CDR3nt: TGCGCCAGCAGCTTGGTAGGGACCGAAGGCACTGAAGCTTTCTTT
j_gene: TRBJ1-1
abundance: many
d_gene: .
v_gene: TRBV5-1

CDR3aa: CASSRPGGETHYEQYF
CDR3nt: TGTGCCAGCAGCCGCCCCGGTGGAGAAACCCACTACGAGCAGTACTTC
j_gene: TRBJ2-7
abundance: many
d_gene: .
v_gene: TRBV13

CDR3aa: CASSFTGFETQYF
CDR3nt: TGTGCCAGCAGCTTTACAGGGTTTGAGACCCAGTACTTC
j_gene: TRBJ2-5
abundance: many
d_gene: .
v_gene: TRBV5-6

CDR3aa: CASSQGLAGGRRRNEQFF
CDR3nt: TGCGCCAGCAGCCAAGGGCTAGCGGGGGGCCGGCGGAGGAATGAGCAGTTCTTC
j_gene: TRBJ2-1
abundance: .
d_gene: TRBD2
v_gene: TRBV4-3

CDR3aa: CASSLGGADEKLFF
CDR3nt: TGCGCCAGCAGCTTGGGAGGTGCCGATGAAAAACTGTTTTTT
j_gene: TRBJ1-4
abundance: many
d_gene: .
v_gene: TRBV5-1

CDR3aa: CASSSPITGAPTDTQYF
CDR3nt: TGTGCCAGCAGTTCCCCTATTACAGGGGCCCCCACAGATACGCAGTATTTT
j_gene: TRBJ2-3
abundance: many
d_gene: TRBD1
v_gene: TRBV28

CDR3aa: CASSLSSGRQQETQYF
CDR3nt: TGTGCCAGCAGCCTCTCCAGCGGGAGGCAACAAGAGACCCAGTACTTC
j_gene: TRBJ2-5
abundance: few
d_gene: TRBD2
v_gene: TRBV7-2

CDR3aa: CASSKDGGPHGYTF
CDR3nt: TGTGCCAGCAGCAAAGATGGCGGCCCCCATGGCTACACCTTC
j_gene: TRBJ1-2
abundance: many
d_gene: .
v_gene: TRBV21-1

CDR3aa: CASSFQGSGANVLTF
CDR3nt: TGTGCCAGCTCCTTCCAGGGATCTGGGGCCAACGTCCTGACTTTC
j_gene: TRBJ2-6
abundance: many
d_gene: .
v_gene: TRBV18

CDR3aa: CASSGDEYEQYF
CDR3nt: TGTGCCAGCAGTGGGGACGAGTACGAGCAGTACTTC
j_gene: TRBJ2-7
abundance: many
d_gene: .
v_gene: TRBV2

CDR3aa: CAWSEGQRTDMQYF
CDR3nt: TGTGCCTGGAGCGAGGGACAACGCACAGATATGCAGTATTTT
j_gene: TRBJ2-3
abundance: .
d_gene: .
v_gene: TRBV30

CDR3aa: CASSYSQGYQPQHF
CDR3nt: TGTGCCAGCAGTTACTCGCAGGGGTATCAGCCCCAGCATTTT
j_gene: TRBJ1-5
abundance: many
d_gene: .
v_gene: TRBV6-2/TRBV6-3